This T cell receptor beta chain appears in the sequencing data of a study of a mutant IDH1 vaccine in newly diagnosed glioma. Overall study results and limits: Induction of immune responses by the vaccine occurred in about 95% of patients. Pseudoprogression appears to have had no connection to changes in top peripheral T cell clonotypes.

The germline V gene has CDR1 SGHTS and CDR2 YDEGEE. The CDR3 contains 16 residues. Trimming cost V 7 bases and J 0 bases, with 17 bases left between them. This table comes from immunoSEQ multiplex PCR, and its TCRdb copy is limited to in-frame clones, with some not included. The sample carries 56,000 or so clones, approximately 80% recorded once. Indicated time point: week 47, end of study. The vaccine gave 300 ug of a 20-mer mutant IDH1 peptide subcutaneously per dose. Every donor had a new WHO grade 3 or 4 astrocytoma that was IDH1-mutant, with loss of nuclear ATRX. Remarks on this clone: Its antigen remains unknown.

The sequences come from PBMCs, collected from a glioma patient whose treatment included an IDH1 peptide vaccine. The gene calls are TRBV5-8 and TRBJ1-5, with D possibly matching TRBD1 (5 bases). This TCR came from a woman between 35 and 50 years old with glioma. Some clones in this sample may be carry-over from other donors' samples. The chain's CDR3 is CASSPVMRGSNQPQHF. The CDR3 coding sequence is TGTGCCAGCTCTCCCGTTATGAGGGGTAGCAATCAGCCCCAGCATTTT. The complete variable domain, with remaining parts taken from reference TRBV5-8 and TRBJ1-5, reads EAGVTQSPTHLIKTRGQQATLRCSPISGHTSVYWYQQALGLGLQFLLWYDEGEERNRGNFPPRFSGRQFPNYSSELNVNALELEDSALYLCASSPVMRGSNQPQHFGDGTRLSIL.